A selection of T cell receptor beta chains follows, all from one sample in a study of glioma-infiltrating T cells. MiXCR was run by TCRdb on the multiplex PCR reads, yielding one entry per CDR3 protein. The data hold about 140,000 distinct CDR3 sequences, with approximately 40% observed a single time. The sample consisted of glioma tissue, nonneoplastic brain tissue, or PBMCs (not recorded which). The receptors were gathered from a human donor with low-grade glioma or glioblastoma, undergoing nonglioma brain surgery, or in good health (not recorded which). Both conserved end residues are part of each CDR3. D genes are given only for firm matches. Where a row states a size, it is once, few, many or the class of an expanded clone; other rows omit it.

. TRBJ2-2 TRBV6-2/TRBV6-3 15 . CASSQTASNTGELFF TGTGCCAGCAGCCAGACAGCGTCGAACACCGGGGAGCTGTTTTTT
. TRBJ2-5 TRBV15 14 . CATSRDLRGETQYF TGTGCCACCAGCAGAGATCTACGGGGAGAGACCCAGTACTTC
TRBD2 TRBJ2-5 TRBV6-1 16 . CASRRSSGSIQETQYF TGTGCCAGCAGGAGATCTAGCGGAAGTATCCAAGAGACCCAGTACTTC
. TRBJ2-5 TRBV28 10 many CASSRETQYF TGTGCCAGCAGTCGAGAGACCCAGTACTTC
. TRBJ2-1 TRBV5-4 15 . CASSLDRAPYNEQFF TGTGCCAGCAGCTTGGATAGGGCCCCCTACAATGAGCAGTTCTTC
TRBD1 TRBJ1-2 TRBV12-3/TRBV12-4 13 . CASSRTGGYGYTF TGTGCCAGCAGTCGGACAGGGGGCTATGGCTACACCTTC
TRBD1 TRBJ1-3 TRBV27 12 . CASGTVGNTIYF TGTGCCAGCGGGACAGTGGGAAACACCATATATTTT
TRBD1 TRBJ2-2 TRBV2 14 . CASLQGGNTGELFF TGTGCCAGTCTACAGGGGGGGAACACCGGGGAGCTGTTTTTT
. TRBJ2-7 TRBV7-2 14 . CASSRVRGTYEQYF TGTGCCAGCAGCAGAGTCCGGGGTACCTACGAGCAGTACTTC
TRBD1 TRBJ1-1 TRBV20-1 11 . CSARRDRDTFF TGCAGTGCTAGACGGGACAGGGATACTTTCTTT
TRBD2 TRBJ2-3 TRBV10-3 14 once CPSSYSTSVDTQYF TGTCCCAGCAGTTACTCGACTAGCGTGGATACGCAGTATTTT
. TRBJ1-1 TRBV4-3 17 few CASSQDAGGEVNTEAFF TGCGCCAGCAGCCAAGATGCGGGGGGGGAAGTGAACACTGAAGCTTTCTTT
TRBD1 TRBJ1-3 TRBV7-2 16 few CASSPPTGGYGNTIYF TGTGCCAGCAGCCCGCCGACAGGGGGGTATGGAAACACCATATATTTT
. TRBJ2-7 TRBV4-1 16 . CASSQAPPGQDYEQYF TGCGCCAGCAGCCAAGCTCCCCCGGGACAAGACTACGAGCAGTACTTC
. TRBJ2-5 TRBV20-1 16 medium-sized CSASGRPGDSQETQYF TGCAGTGCTAGTGGGCGCCCCGGAGATAGCCAAGAGACCCAGTACTTC
. TRBJ1-3 TRBV7-9 15 few CASSLAGTDGNTIYF TGTGCCAGCAGCTTAGCGGGGACTGATGGAAACACCATATATTTT
. TRBJ1-5 TRBV10-3 14 . CAISEDEGNQPQHF TGTGCCATCAGTGAAGATGAGGGTAATCAGCCCCAGCATTTT
TRBD2 TRBJ2-7 TRBV6-2/TRBV6-3 15 . CASRRTSGSSYEQYF TGTGCCAGCAGACGGACTAGCGGGAGCTCCTACGAGCAGTACTTC
TRBD2 TRBJ2-7 TRBV6-2/TRBV6-3 14 . CASRTSGRSDEQYF TGTGCCAGCAGAACTAGCGGGAGGAGCGACGAGCAGTACTTC
. TRBJ1-1 TRBV10-3 15 . CAISEGSGRNTEAFF TGTGCCATCAGTGAAGGGAGCGGAAGAAACACTGAAGCTTTCTTT
. TRBJ2-1 TRBV29-1 13 . CSVYRVRVDEQFF TGCAGCGTATACAGAGTTAGGGTTGATGAGCAGTTCTTC
. TRBJ1-6 TRBV20-1 16 . CSAILGGRSYNSPLHF TGCAGTGCTATTTTGGGCGGTCGCTCCTATAATTCACCCCTCCACTTT
. TRBJ1-5 TRBV24-1 14 few CATSGEYSNQPQHF TGTGCCACCAGTGGTGAATATAGCAATCAGCCCCAGCATTTT
. TRBJ2-7 TRBV7-2 14 . CASSLGGDSYEQYF TGTGCCAGCAGCTTAGGGGGGGACTCCTACGAGCAGTACTTC
. TRBJ2-3 TRBV6-6 15 . CASSYSRGAQDTQYF TGTGCCAGCAGTTACTCTCGGGGAGCACAGGATACGCAGTATTTT
. TRBJ2-1 TRBV28 13 . CASSFARGNEQFF TGTGCCAGCAGTTTTGCTCGTGGGAATGAGCAGTTCTTC
. TRBJ2-5 TRBV7-2 12 few CASSPPGRRQYF TGTGCCAGCAGCCCCCCGGGACGGCGCCAGTACTTC
. TRBJ1-4 TRBV6-2/TRBV6-3 17 few CASSYSGRGATNEKLFF TGTGCCAGCAGTTACTCGGGTCGAGGAGCAACTAATGAAAAACTGTTTTTT
TRBD1 TRBJ2-7 TRBV6-6 16 many CASSYTWTGETYEQYF TGTGCCAGCAGTTACACCTGGACAGGGGAAACCTACGAGCAGTACTTC
TRBD1 TRBJ2-5 TRBV3-1 15 . CASSQENRGPETQYF TGTGCCAGCAGCCAAGAAAACAGGGGTCCGGAGACCCAGTACTTC
. TRBJ2-1 TRBV20-1 15 few CSAKVGGLTYNEQFF TGCAGTGCTAAGGTGGGCGGGTTGACCTACAATGAGCAGTTCTTC
. TRBJ2-3 TRBV15 14 few CATSRTRTTDTQYF TGTGCCACCAGCAGAACCCGCACCACAGATACGCAGTATTTT
. TRBJ2-7 TRBV19 14 . CASSEPGHSYEQYF TGTGCCAGTAGTGAACCGGGACACAGCTACGAGCAGTACTTC
. TRBJ2-3 TRBV28 15 . CASSPLVRQADTQYF TGTGCCAGCAGCCCACTAGTCCGGCAGGCAGATACGCAGTATTTT
TRBD1 TRBJ2-7 TRBV20-1 19 few CSARAPVTGGSHLAYEQYF TGCAGTGCTAGAGCCCCCGTGACAGGGGGCTCCCACCTGGCCTACGAGCAGTACTTC
. TRBJ2-7 TRBV7-2 14 . CASSRLTGPHEQYF TGTGCCAGCAGCCGCCTGACTGGGCCCCACGAGCAGTACTTC
. TRBJ2-2 TRBV6-1 15 many CATSRVQGNTGELFF TGTGCCACCTCCAGGGTACAGGGGAACACCGGGGAGCTGTTTTTT
TRBD1 TRBJ1-6 TRBV11-3 16 . CASSLGPGTDNSPLHF TGTGCCAGCAGCTTAGGACCCGGGACAGACAATTCACCCCTCCACTTT
. TRBJ2-3 TRBV3-1 17 . CASSQDRQYSSTDTQYF TGTGCCAGCAGCCAAGATCGGCAGTACTCTAGCACAGATACGCAGTATTTT
. TRBJ2-5 TRBV29-1 12 . CSVENFGETQYF TGCAGTGTTGAAAACTTCGGGGAGACCCAGTACTTC
. TRBJ1-1 TRBV27 14 . CASSFSGRGTEAFF TGTGCCAGCAGTTTTAGTGGTCGGGGCACTGAAGCTTTCTTT
. TRBJ1-5 TRBV18 14 few CASSPGQFGQPQHF TGTGCCAGCTCACCCGGACAGTTCGGTCAGCCCCAGCATTTT
. TRBJ2-2 TRBV4-1 14 . CASSPKLVTGELFF TGCGCCAGCAGCCCTAAACTCGTTACCGGGGAGCTGTTTTTT